This TCR beta chain was documented in a study of blood T cell repertoires in COVID-19. About the research overall: Sites in the United States, Italy and Spain provided acute and convalescent COVID-19 samples. PBMCs, B-cell-depleted T cells, or T cells were the source of the cDNA or gDNA that made up the material.

Trimming removed 1 base at V and 4 bases at J, with 8 bases between. The CDR3 totals 14 residues. Germline V gives CDR1 LNHNV, CDR2 YYDKDF (reference sequence). This clone was observed a few times. Sequencing used immunoSEQ multiplex PCR; TCRdb keeps in-frame clones, though not all of them. Among roughly 190,000 clones, 76% were seen once, and the ten largest hold 8.5% to 10%. This chain connects TRBV15 to TRBJ1-3; D is unclear. The specimen sequenced was peripheral blood. The source is a woman between 50 and 59 years old with active or convalescent COVID-19. CDR3 amino acids: CATSRAVFGNTIYF. CDR3 bases: TGTGCCACCAGCAGAGCGGTATTCGGAAACACCATATATTTT.